This TCR beta chain was profiled in a study of response to subunit inactivated influenza vaccine. This clonotype was counted a few times. Its specificity is unknown. Study-wide points: With each seasonal influenza vaccination, the authors suggested, few new T cells are recruited.

CDR3 length: 14 amino acids. Looked up from germline, CDR1 is DFQATT and CDR2 is SNEGSKA (reference sequence). Unmatched junction bases numbered 2, after V lost 4 bases and J lost 0 bases. TCRdb reprocessed the RT-PCR reads with MiXCR, giving one entry per CDR3 protein. Of around 470,000 distinct CDR3 sequences listed, 7.2% are singletons. The sample here was PBMCs from blood, taken about 23 months after vaccination. The sequence was collected from a man between 45 and 75 years old who received an inactivated influenza vaccine. The gene calls are TRBV20-1 and TRBJ2-1, with 8 nucleotides matching TRBD2. This chain's CDR3 is CSAIAGHSYNEQFF. CDR3 sequence (DNA): TGCAGTGCTATAGCGGGGCACTCCTACAATGAGCAGTTCTTC.